The 12 T cell receptor beta chains presented below share a single source sample, sequenced in a study of OX40 agonist ivuxolimab in advanced cancers. TCRdb's copy holds only in-frame clones and misses some; the assay was immunoSEQ multiplex PCR. This repertoire shows almost 50,000 clones, about nine tenths found once; its top ten account for roughly 54%. The specimen was CD4+ or CD8+ T cells sorted from blood, collected in a trial of the OX40 agonist ivuxolimab. All receptors come from an adult with an advanced solid tumor such as melanoma, head and neck, liver or kidney cancer.

A few counts support this clone. In DNA, the CDR3 is TGTGCCAGTAGTGGGACAGGGGCCTTAAGGACCGGGGAGCTGTTTTTT. Amino acids: CASSGTGALRTGELFF. The genes are TRBV19 and TRBJ2-2; TRBD1 matches 10 bases. J lost 5 bases, V lost 5 bases, and 8 bases had no gene match. The germline CDR1 and CDR2 sequences are LNHDA and SQIVND (reference sequence). This CDR3 comprises 16 residues. The whole variable domain, filled in from reference TRBV19 and TRBJ2-2, reads DGGITQSPKYLFRKEGQNVTLSCEQNLNHDAMYWYRQDPGQGLRLIYYSQIVNDFQKGDIAEGYSVSREKKESFPLTVTSAQKNPTAFYLCASSGTGALRTGELFFGEGSRLTVL.

The chain combines TRBV5-5 with TRBJ1-4, with no clear D. Germline V lookup: CDR1 SGHKS, CDR2 YYEKEE (reference sequence). The ends were cut back, 1 base at V and 7 bases at J, with 8 bases in the middle. CDR3 length: 13 residues. CDR3 amino acids: CASSLSPAEKLFF. CDR3 in DNA: TGTGCCAGCAGCTTGAGCCCAGCTGAAAAACTGTTTTTT.

The chain couples TRBV19 to TRBJ2-5, with D possibly matching TRBD2 (6 bases). Germline CDR1 is LNHDA and CDR2 is SQIVND (reference sequence). The CDR3 is made up of 16 amino acids. The V and J ends lost 2 bases and 0 bases respectively, with 13 bases between them. The CDR3 here is CASSIKDSGYQETQYF. CDR3 sequence (DNA): TGTGCCAGTAGTATAAAGGATAGCGGATACCAAGAGACCCAGTACTTC. The full variable domain, its missing parts supplied by reference TRBV19 and TRBJ2-5, is DGGITQSPKYLFRKEGQNVTLSCEQNLNHDAMYWYRQDPGQGLRLIYYSQIVNDFQKGDIAEGYSVSREKKESFPLTVTSAQKNPTAFYLCASSIKDSGYQETQYFGPGTRLLVL.

The V and J genes are TRBV11-2 and TRBJ1-1; TRBD1 aligns across 10 bases. Germline CDR1 and CDR2: SGHAT and FQNNGV. CDR3 length: 14 residues. J gave up 5 bases and V 5 bases, and 5 bases lay outside the gene matches. CDR3 DNA sequence: TGTGCCAGCAGCCAAGACAGGGGGCGGACTGAAGCTTTCTTT. The encoded protein is CASSQDRGRTEAFF.

The chain links TRBV2 to TRBJ1-2, with no clear D. This CDR3 contains 15 residues. Germline V gene data show CDR1 as SNHLY and CDR2 as FYNNEI. The V gene lost 6 bases and the J gene lost 0 bases, with 14 bases spanning the gap. This chain's CDR3 is CASRLGKGPNYGYTF. The CDR3 nucleotides are TGTGCCAGCAGATTGGGGAAGGGTCCTAACTATGGCTACACCTTC. Together with reference TRBV2 and TRBJ1-2, the CDR3 gives the full variable domain: EPEVTQTPSHQVTQMGQEVILRCVPISNHLYFYWYRQILGQKVEFLVSFYNNEISEKSEIFDDQFSVERPDGSNFTLKIRSTKLEDSAMYFCASRLGKGPNYGYTFGSGTRLTVV.

The J gene is TRBJ1-5, the V gene TRBV19; the D is unclear. V lost 3 bases and J lost 2, with 14 bases in between. From germline, CDR1 is LNHDA and CDR2 SQIVND (reference sequence). This CDR3 is 16 amino acids long. Here the CDR3 DNA reads TGTGCCAGTAGTATGAGAGCCTCTAGGGGCAATCAGCCCCAGCATTTT. This translates into CASSMRASRGNQPQHF.

The chain has TRBV6-5 and TRBJ1-5, with 8 bases that match TRBD1. The CDR3 spans 15 residues. V gave up 6 bases and J gave up 3 bases; unmatched junction bases: 7. Per the germline V gene, CDR1 is MNHEY and CDR2 is SVGAGI. CDR3 nucleotides: TGTGCCAGCAGGACCCGGACAGGGTCCAATCAGCCCCAGCATTTT. This codes for CASRTRTGSNQPQHF.

This chain links TRBV7-6 with TRBJ2-3; possible D gene TRBD2, 6 bases. V dropped 5 bases and J dropped 3 bases, with 12 bases sitting between them. Germline-derived CDR1 and CDR2 are SGHVS and FNYEAQ. The CDR3 is 14 amino acids. CDR3 sequence: CASSPPGRTDTQYF. CDR3 nucleotide sequence: TGTGCCAGCAGCCCTCCAGGGAGGACAGATACGCAGTATTTT.

The rearrangement uses TRBV4-2 and TRBJ2-2; 8 bases align to TRBD2. The CDR3 sequence is 15 residues long. Germline assignment: CDR1 LGHNA and CDR2 YNFKEQ. Trimming removed 5 bases from V and 3 bases from J; junction bases left unmatched: 5. CDR3 nucleotides: TGTGCCAGCAGCGGCGGGGGGCGGGACACCGGGGAGCTGTTTTTT. Translation gives CASSGGGRDTGELFF.

CDR3 region: CASSGHGNYGYTF. The CDR3 DNA follows: TGTGCCAGCAGCGGACACGGAAACTATGGCTACACCTTC. The chain has TRBV9 and TRBJ1-2; D call uncertain. Per germline, CDR1 SGDLS and CDR2 YYNGEE. Trimming stripped 3 bases from V and 2 bases from J, with 8 bases between. This CDR3 has 13 residues.

V usage is TRBV28 and J usage is TRBJ1-1; D is undetermined. Germline CDR1 reads MDHEN; CDR2 reads SYDVKM. V shed 7 bases and J shed 0 bases, with 3 bases lying between them. The CDR3 has 11 amino acids. The CDR3 region has the DNA TGTGCCAGCAAGGTGAACACTGAAGCTTTCTTT. The encoded protein is CASKVNTEAFF.

The genes are TRBV7-9 and TRBJ2-5, with TRBD2 matching 7 bases. This CDR3 contains 14 residues. CDR1 and CDR2 from the germline V gene are SEHNR and FQNEAQ (reference sequence). With 6 bases clipped from V and 4 bases from J, the junction kept 8 bases outside the gene matches. CDR3 DNA sequence: TGTGCCAGCAGAAGCGGGAAGGTCGCAGAGACCCAGTACTTC. Translated, it gives CASRSGKVAETQYF.